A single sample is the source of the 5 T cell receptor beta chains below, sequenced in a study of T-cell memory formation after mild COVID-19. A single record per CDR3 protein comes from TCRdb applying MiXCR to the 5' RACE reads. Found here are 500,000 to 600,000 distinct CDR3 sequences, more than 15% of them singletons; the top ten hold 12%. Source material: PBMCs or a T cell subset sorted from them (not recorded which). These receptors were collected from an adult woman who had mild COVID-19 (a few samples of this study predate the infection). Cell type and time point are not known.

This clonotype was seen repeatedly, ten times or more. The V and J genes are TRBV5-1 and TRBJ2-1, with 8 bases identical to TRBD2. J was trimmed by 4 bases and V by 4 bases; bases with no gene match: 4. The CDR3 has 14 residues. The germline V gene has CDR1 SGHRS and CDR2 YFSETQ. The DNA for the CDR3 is TGCGCCAGCAGCCGCGGGACTAGTTACAATGAGCAGTTCTTC. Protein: CASSRGTSYNEQFF. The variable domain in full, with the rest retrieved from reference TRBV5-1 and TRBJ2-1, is KAGVTQTPRYLIKTRGQQVTLSCSPISGHRSVSWYQQTPGQGLQFLFEYFSETQRNKGNFPGRFSGRQFSNSRSEMNVSTLELGDSALYLCASSRGTSYNEQFFGPGTRLTVL.

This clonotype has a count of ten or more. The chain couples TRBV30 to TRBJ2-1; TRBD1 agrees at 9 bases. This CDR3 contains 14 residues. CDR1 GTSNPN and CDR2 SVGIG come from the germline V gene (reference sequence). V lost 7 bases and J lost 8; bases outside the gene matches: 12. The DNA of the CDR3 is TGTGCCTCCTCAACCGGGACAGGGTTCGATGAGCAGTTCTTC. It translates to CASSTGTGFDEQFF.

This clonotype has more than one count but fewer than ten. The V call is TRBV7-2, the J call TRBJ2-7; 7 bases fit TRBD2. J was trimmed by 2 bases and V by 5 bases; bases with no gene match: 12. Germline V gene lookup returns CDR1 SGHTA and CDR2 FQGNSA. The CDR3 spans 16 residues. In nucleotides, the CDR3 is TGTGCCAGCAGCCATCAGGTCGGGGGAGGGGCCTACGAGCAGTACTTC. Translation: CASSHQVGGGAYEQYF.

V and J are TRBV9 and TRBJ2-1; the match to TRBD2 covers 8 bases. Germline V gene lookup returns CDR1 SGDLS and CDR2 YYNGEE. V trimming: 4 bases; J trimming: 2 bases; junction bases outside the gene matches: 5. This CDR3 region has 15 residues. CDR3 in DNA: TGTGCCAGCAGCCCGGGAGGGGGGGCCTACAATGAGCAGTTCTTC. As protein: CASSPGGGAYNEQFF.

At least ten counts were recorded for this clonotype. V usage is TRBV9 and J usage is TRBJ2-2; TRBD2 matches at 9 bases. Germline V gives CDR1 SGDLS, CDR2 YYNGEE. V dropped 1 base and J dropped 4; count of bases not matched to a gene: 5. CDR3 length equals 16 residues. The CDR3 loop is CASSVQGAGGTGELFF. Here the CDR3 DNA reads TGTGCCAGCAGCGTACAAGGAGCGGGAGGCACCGGGGAGCTGTTTTTT. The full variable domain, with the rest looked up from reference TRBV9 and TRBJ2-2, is DSGVTQTPKHLITATGQRVTLRCSPRSGDLSVYWYQQSLDQGLQFLIQYYNGEERAKGNILERFSAQQFPDLHSELNLSSLELGDSALYFCASSVQGAGGTGELFFGEGSRLTVL.